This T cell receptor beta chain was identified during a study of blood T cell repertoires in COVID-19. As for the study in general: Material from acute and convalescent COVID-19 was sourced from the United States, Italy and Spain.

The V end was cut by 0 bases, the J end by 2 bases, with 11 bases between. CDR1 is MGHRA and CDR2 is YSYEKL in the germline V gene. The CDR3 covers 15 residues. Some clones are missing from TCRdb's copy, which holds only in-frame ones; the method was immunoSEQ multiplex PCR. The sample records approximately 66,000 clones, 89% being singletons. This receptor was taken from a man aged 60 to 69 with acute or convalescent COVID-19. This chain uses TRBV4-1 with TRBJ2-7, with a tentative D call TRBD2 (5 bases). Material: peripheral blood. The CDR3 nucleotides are TGCGCCAGCAGCCAAGATGCGGGTAGGGCCTACGAGCAGTACTTC. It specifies CASSQDAGRAYEQYF.